These 31 T cell receptor beta chains were sequenced from one sample in a study of blood T cell repertoires in COVID-19. The table came from immunoSEQ multiplex PCR; TCRdb's copy has only in-frame clones and leaves some out. This table holds roughly 250,000 clones, around 92% found once. The sequencing sample was made of peripheral blood. These receptors were obtained from a person aged 18 to 30 with COVID-19, enrolled during active disease.

The chain couples TRBV5-4 to TRBJ1-1; D is unresolved. There are 13 residues in the CDR3. Germline CDR1 and CDR2: SGHNT and YYREEE (reference sequence). Deletions cut 6 bases from V and 0 bases from J, with 9 bases between. This CDR3 is CASTANMNTEAFF. The CDR3 bases are TGTGCCAGCACCGCGAATATGAACACTGAAGCTTTCTTT.

This clone has just one count. J is TRBJ2-2 and V is TRBV10-2; the D is unclear. The germline V gene encodes CDR1 WSHSY and CDR2 SAAADI. Trimming removed 7 bases at V and 5 bases at J, with 5 bases between. CDR3 length equals 11 residues. Here the CDR3 DNA reads TGCGCCAGCATGAGGACCGGGGAGCTGTTTTTT. Protein sequence: CASMRTGELFF.

The chain employs TRBV19 and TRBJ1-4; D might be TRBD1 (5 bases). The CDR3 runs 12 residues. CDR1 LNHDA and CDR2 SQIVND come from the germline V gene (reference sequence). V was trimmed by 6 bases and J by 10 bases, leaving 12 bases between them. CDR3 region: CASRLPGGKLFF. The CDR3 bases are TGTGCCAGTAGGCTTCCGGGGGGAAAACTGTTTTTT.

CDR3 amino acids: CSVENWVAGEGINEQFF. The CDR3, as DNA: TGCAGCGTTGAAAACTGGGTAGCGGGAGAAGGTATCAATGAGCAGTTCTTC. This chain uses TRBV29-1 with TRBJ2-1, with 9 nucleotides matching TRBD2. Per germline, CDR1 SQVTM and CDR2 ANQGSEA. J lost 6 bases, V lost 2 bases, and 14 bases had no gene match. The CDR3 spans 17 residues.

This chain links TRBV5-1 with TRBJ2-1; TRBD1 matches 10 bases. This CDR3 is built from 15 residues. V shed 5 bases, J shed 6 bases, and the junction held 8 bases outside the gene matches. Per the germline V gene, CDR1 is SGHRS and CDR2 is YFSETQ. The CDR3 coding sequence is TGCGCCAGCAGGGAGACAGGGGGCGCAGCCAATGAGCAGTTCTTC. It yields the protein CASRETGGAANEQFF.

In DNA form, the CDR3 reads TGTGCCAGCAGTGAGGAGGTACAAGAGACCCAGTACTTC. It is translated as CASSEEVQETQYF. This chain connects TRBV2 to TRBJ2-5, with a weak D call TRBD2 (5 bases). Trimming took off 3 bases at V and 2 bases at J, with 7 bases between the two ends. CDR1 and CDR2 (germline): SNHLY, FYNNEI. This CDR3 contains 13 residues.

V usage is TRBV12-3 or TRBV12-4 and J usage is TRBJ1-1; no reliable D call. The ends were cut back, 3 bases at V and 7 bases at J, with 12 bases in the middle. This CDR3 spans 13 amino acids. The CDR3 DNA sequence: TGTGCCAGCAGTTTGACGCCAGGCCTTGAAGCTTTCTTT. Translation gives CASSLTPGLEAFF.

A single count supports this clone. The V gene is TRBV27, the J gene TRBJ2-2; the D is unclear. Germline CDR1 MNHEY, CDR2 SMNVEV (reference sequence). V was cut by 2 bases and J by 5 bases, with 15 bases left in between. The CDR3 is 16 residues long. The CDR3 here is CASSLIPESLTGELFF. CDR3 in DNA: TGTGCCAGCAGTTTAATACCTGAGAGCCTGACCGGGGAGCTGTTTTTT.

This rearrangement joins TRBV15 to TRBJ2-7, with 7 bases fitting TRBD2. Trimming at V came to 0 bases and at J to 10 bases, leaving 6 bases not matched to a gene. This CDR3 comprises 13 residues. From germline, CDR1 is LNHNV and CDR2 YYDKDF (reference sequence). CDR3 DNA sequence: TGTGCCACCAGCAGAGATCTCCCTAGCGGCCAGTACTTC. This encodes CATSRDLPSGQYF.

This clone was observed once. The DNA of the CDR3 is TGTGCCAGCAGTTCCATACAGGGGGTTTATTCACCCCTCCACTTT. It translates to CASSSIQGVYSPLHF. The chain has TRBV27 and TRBJ1-6; 8 bases align to TRBD1. The CDR3 consists of 15 residues. Germline V gives CDR1 MNHEY, CDR2 SMNVEV (reference sequence). V lost 4 bases and J lost 8; bases outside the gene matches: 7.

The J gene is TRBJ2-7, the V gene TRBV7-9, with D unclear. The CDR3 is 13 residues long. V lost 2 bases, J lost 2 bases, and 7 bases lay in between. CDR1 and CDR2 (germline): SEHNR, FQNEAQ (reference sequence). The CDR3 bases are TGTGCCAGCAGCTTACCCTGGCCCTACGAGCAGTACTTC. Translated: CASSLPWPYEQYF.

The chain couples TRBV5-1 to TRBJ2-7, with 7 bases matching TRBD1. The junction had 0 bases not matched to a gene; V was cut back by 3 bases and J by 3 bases. The germline gives CDR1 SGHRS, CDR2 YFSETQ. The CDR3 extends over 12 amino acids. The CDR3 loop is CASSWDSYEQYF. CDR3 nucleotide sequence: TGCGCCAGCAGCTGGGACAGCTACGAGCAGTACTTC.

This sequence joins TRBV2 and TRBJ1-1; 7 nucleotides align to TRBD1. The germline V gene encodes CDR1 SNHLY and CDR2 FYNNEI. Trimming took 10 bases from V and 1 from J; bases not matched to a gene: 9. This CDR3 comprises 14 residues. This CDR3 reads CATPSTGKNTEAFF. The DNA for the CDR3 is TGTGCCACCCCCTCGACAGGGAAGAACACTGAAGCTTTCTTT.

This clone showed up just once. The chain links TRBV9 to TRBJ2-7; D not certain. The CDR3 covers 14 residues. Germline V gene data show CDR1 as SGDLS and CDR2 as YYNGEE. The V and J ends lost 4 bases and 2 bases respectively, with 13 bases between them. CDR3 residues: CASSPSGLTYEQYF. The CDR3 bases are TGTGCCAGCAGCCCGTCAGGTTTGACCTACGAGCAGTACTTC.

The V and J genes are TRBV7-2 and TRBJ2-5; unclear D gene. Germline values: CDR1 SGHTA, CDR2 FQGNSA. The V end was cut by 4 bases, the J end by 0 bases, with 9 bases between. CDR3 length: 14 residues. The CDR3 here is CASSYNYHQETQYF. In nucleotides, the CDR3 is TGTGCCAGCAGCTATAACTACCACCAAGAGACCCAGTACTTC.

The rearrangement links TRBV4-1 to TRBJ1-1, with a tentative D call TRBD1 (5 bases). Trimming cost V 5 bases and J 5 bases, with 18 bases left between them. Looked up from germline, CDR1 is MGHRA and CDR2 is YSYEKL. The CDR3 spans 15 residues. The CDR3 DNA follows: TGCGCCAGCAGCTCCCCCCGGGGGGGGTGGACTGAAGCTTTCTTT. Its translation: CASSSPRGGWTEAFF.

This chain joins TRBV7-8 and TRBJ1-1, with a possible D match to TRBD1 (5 bases). The CDR3 totals 15 residues. Trimming removed 1 base from V and 0 bases from J, with 9 bases in between. The germline CDR1 and CDR2 sequences are SGHVS and FQNEAQ. The CDR3 sequence: CASSLVAGLNTEAFF. In nucleotides, the CDR3 is TGTGCCAGCAGCTTAGTCGCAGGGCTGAACACTGAAGCTTTCTTT.

The CDR3 is CASSLRTGDGEQYF. As DNA, the CDR3 is TGCGCCAGCAGCCTTCGGACAGGGGACGGTGAGCAGTACTTC. The rearrangement joins TRBV4-1 to TRBJ2-7; 9 bases line up with TRBD1. Germline assignment: CDR1 MGHRA and CDR2 YSYEKL. V trimming: 4 bases; J trimming: 7 bases; junction bases outside the gene matches: 8. This CDR3 has 14 residues.

This clone was picked up one time. The chain links TRBV5-4 to TRBJ2-7; D not certain. Between the trimmed V and J ends, which lost 3 bases and 2 bases, there was a span of 6 bases. In germline, CDR1 is SGHNT, CDR2 YYREEE (reference sequence). The CDR3 is 12 residues long. The DNA of the CDR3 is TGTGCCAGCAGCTCCCTAGCCTACGAGCAGTACTTC. Amino acids: CASSSLAYEQYF.

The V and J genes are TRBV27 and TRBJ2-5; D ambiguous. Trimming stripped 0 bases from V and 5 bases from J, with 10 bases between. This CDR3 spans 14 amino acids. Germline CDR1 MNHEY, CDR2 SMNVEV (reference sequence). CDR3 nucleotides: TGTGCCAGCAGTTTATCGTCCAGGTGGGAGACCCAGTACTTC. Translation: CASSLSSRWETQYF.

This chain joins TRBV5-4 and TRBJ2-5; TRBD1 agrees at 8 bases. V was pared by 2 bases and J by 3 bases, with 6 bases of the junction left unmatched. This CDR3 has 15 residues. From germline, CDR1 is SGHNT and CDR2 YYREEE (reference sequence). In DNA, the CDR3 is TGTGCCAGCAGCTTATTAGGGACAGGAGAAGAGACCCAGTACTTC. Protein: CASSLLGTGEETQYF. The variable domain in full, completed from reference TRBV5-4 and TRBJ2-5, reads ETGVTQSPTHLIKTRGQQVTLRCSSQSGHNTVSWYQQALGQGPQFIFQYYREEENGRGNFPPRFSGLQFPNYSSELNVNALELDDSALYLCASSLLGTGEETQYFGPGTRLLVL.

The rearrangement links TRBV4-1 to TRBJ1-5; TRBD1 matches 10 bases. The CDR3 is made up of 15 amino acids. The germline V gene encodes CDR1 MGHRA and CDR2 YSYEKL. After removal of 3 bases from V and 5 bases from J, the junction contained 4 bases not matched to a gene. Written as DNA, the CDR3 is TGCGCCAGCAGCCACCCCGGGACAGGGGATCAGCCCCAGCATTTT. It specifies CASSHPGTGDQPQHF.

The V gene is TRBV6-5, the J gene TRBJ1-2; D is possibly TRBD1 (5 bases). This CDR3 comprises 16 residues. Trimming took 0 bases from V and 6 from J, leaving 17 bases between them. In germline, CDR1 is MNHEY, CDR2 SVGAGI. The DNA of the CDR3 is TGTGCCAGCAGTTACTCACCCAGGGAAGTGGCGCATGGCTACACCTTC. Its translation: CASSYSPREVAHGYTF.

In this sample, this clone turned up once. CDR3 region: CASSFGGTDNEQFF. The CDR3, as DNA: TGTGCCAGCAGTTTCGGTGGGACAGACAATGAGCAGTTCTTC. This chain joins TRBV28 and TRBJ2-1; 7 nucleotides align to TRBD1. This CDR3 has 14 amino acids. The ends lost 3 bases at V and 5 bases at J; junction bases unmatched: 4. Germline V gives CDR1 MDHEN, CDR2 SYDVKM.

This chain uses TRBV28 with TRBJ1-2, with 8 bases fitting TRBD1. The CDR3 contains 15 residues. With V trimmed by 6 bases and J by 2 bases, 8 bases remained unmatched. Germline-derived CDR1 and CDR2 are MDHEN and SYDVKM. CDR3 amino acids: CASSQPRTGNYGYTF. Here the CDR3 DNA reads TGTGCCAGCAGCCAACCCAGGACAGGGAACTATGGCTACACCTTC.

The genes are TRBV4-1 and TRBJ1-2; D is unresolved. Trimming took 1 base from V and 6 from J, leaving 15 bases between them. The CDR3 has 15 amino acids. Germline V gives CDR1 MGHRA, CDR2 YSYEKL. Here the CDR3 reads CASSQGAGPTDGYTF. For the CDR3, the DNA is TGCGCCAGCAGCCAAGGTGCAGGCCCCACCGATGGCTACACCTTC.

J is TRBJ1-5 and V is TRBV7-9; TRBD1 agrees at 9 bases. Per the germline V gene, CDR1 is SEHNR and CDR2 is FQNEAQ (reference sequence). Unmatched junction bases numbered 7, after V lost 4 bases and J lost 6 bases. CDR3 length: 15 amino acids. The CDR3 DNA is TGTGCCAGCAGCTCCGGGACAGGGTACGTTCAGCCCCAGCATTTT. Translating gives CASSSGTGYVQPQHF.

The chain links TRBV4-1 to TRBJ1-4; a possible D gene is TRBD1 (5 bases). V lost 5 bases and J 8 bases, leaving 9 bases between the germline ends. In germline, CDR1 is MGHRA, CDR2 YSYEKL. The CDR3 spans 12 residues. DNA of the CDR3: TGCGCCAGCAGCGGTAGGGGAGAAAAACTGTTTTTT. It specifies CASSGRGEKLFF.

The genes are TRBV27 and TRBJ1-3; TRBD1 agrees at 7 bases. The CDR3 runs to 15 residues. In germline, CDR1 is MNHEY, CDR2 SMNVEV (reference sequence). Trimming took 5 bases from V and 4 from J; bases not matched to a gene: 8. The CDR3 reads CASSAQQGLGNTIYF. The CDR3 DNA reads TGTGCCAGCAGTGCGCAACAGGGGCTCGGAAACACCATATATTTT.

V gene TRBV28 combines with J gene TRBJ1-3; perhaps TRBD1 as D (6 bases). V was cut by 6 bases and J by 5 bases, with 14 bases left in between. CDR3 length: 14 residues. The germline V gene has CDR1 MDHEN and CDR2 SYDVKM. CDR3 DNA: TGTGCCAGCAGAAACCAGGGACAACGAAACACCATATATTTT. This encodes CASRNQGQRNTIYF. The full variable domain, in which reference TRBV28 and TRBJ1-3 provide the parts outside the CDR3, is DVKVTQSSRYLVKRTGEKVFLECVQDMDHENMFWYRQDPGLGLRLIYFSYDVKMKEKGDIPEGYSVSREKKERFSLILESASTNQTSMYLCASRNQGQRNTIYFGEGSWLTVV.

This rearrangement joins TRBV6-4 to TRBJ1-4; D is possibly TRBD1 (6 bases). Looked up from germline, CDR1 is MRHNA and CDR2 is SNTAGT. CDR3 length: 21 amino acids. V was shortened by 2 bases and J by 5 bases, with 30 bases between the two germline ends. CDR3 amino acids: CASSDPSPRGSLESRNEKLFF. CDR3 sequence (DNA): TGTGCCAGCAGTGACCCTTCGCCCAGGGGAAGCTTAGAAAGTAGAAATGAAAAACTGTTTTTT.